What follows describes a single T cell receptor (beta chain). Its antigen is not known. TCR alpha and TCR beta cDNA libraries carrying sample barcodes and UMIs came from 5'RACE with constant-segment primers. TCRdb re-derived calls from the 5' RACE reads in MiXCR, one entry per CDR3 protein. The data show 350,000 to 450,000 distinct CDR3 sequences, 24% seen once. CDR3 length equals 14 residues. V was cut by 5 bases and J by 0 bases, with 9 bases left in between. CDR1 and CDR2 from the germline V gene are SGHRS and YFSETQ. The sample originates from a study of T-cell memory formation after mild COVID-19. Study outcomes and limitations: CD4+ clones that contracted lay mainly in CM and EM; CD8+ ones lay in EMRA.

The receptor was isolated from an adult woman who had mild COVID-19 (a few samples of this study predate the infection). Cell type and time point are not known. Source material: PBMCs or a T cell subset sorted from them (not recorded which). This sequence joins TRBV5-1 and TRBJ1-3; D gene unclear. In DNA, the CDR3 is TGCGCCAGCAGGCGAGAGAGCTCTGGAAACACCATATATTTT. This translates into CASRRESSGNTIYF.